These T cell receptor beta chains were read from a single sample in a study of CD8 T cells in Susac syndrome. TCRdb itself ran the immunoSEQ multiplex PCR reads through MiXCR, one entry per CDR3 protein. Among just over 150,000 distinct CDR3 sequences listed, just under 97% were seen once. Sequencing was performed on CD8+ T cells from PBMCs. Source of these receptors: a human donor with multiple sclerosis. CDR3s include the opening cysteine and the closing phenylalanine or tryptophan. The D gene is left open where the match is weak. Size tells how often a clone was seen (once, few, many) or the class of an expanded clone, and some rows leave it out.

D gene | J gene | V gene | clone size | CDR3 DNA | CDR3 protein
TRBD1 | TRBJ2-1 | TRBV2 | - | TGTGCCAGCAGTGAAGGACAGGGGAGCTCCTACAATGAGCAGTTCTTC | CASSEGQGSSYNEQFF
TRBD1 | TRBJ2-6 | TRBV2 | - | TGTGCCAGCAGAGAGGACAGGGTCCACAGGGGGGCCAACGTCCTGACTTTC | CASREDRVHRGANVLTF
TRBD1 | TRBJ2-7 | TRBV12-3/TRBV12-4 | - | TGTGCCAGCAGCCCGACAGGGGTCCACCACGAGCAGTACTTC | CASSPTGVHHEQYF
- | TRBJ2-1 | TRBV15 | - | TGTGCCACCAGCAAAGCAGGGGACTACATAGACAATGAGCAGTTCTTC | CATSKAGDYIDNEQFF
- | TRBJ2-3 | TRBV7-8 | - | TGTGCCAGCAGCCGGGTGGACTACCACACAGATACGCAGTATTTT | CASSRVDYHTDTQYF
TRBD1 | TRBJ1-6 | TRBV3-1 | - | TGTGCCAGCAGTTCGGACAGGGCTGATTCACCCCTCCACTTT | CASSSDRADSPLHF
- | TRBJ2-7 | TRBV7-9 | - | TGTGCCAGCAGCTTAGTGGCGGCCCCCTACGAGCAGTACTTC | CASSLVAAPYEQYF
- | TRBJ1-2 | TRBV29-1 | - | TGCAGCGTTCCTTGGGGCAGAGGCTACACCTTC | CSVPWGRGYTF
- | TRBJ1-1 | TRBV7-9 | - | TGTGCCAGCAGCCAGTCGATTGGGGCTTGGACTGAAGCTTTCTTT | CASSQSIGAWTEAFF
- | TRBJ2-3 | TRBV7-6 | - | TGTGCCAGCAGCTTTTCGGTGGGCGGGGACACAGATACGCAGTATTTT | CASSFSVGGDTDTQYF
TRBD1 | TRBJ2-1 | TRBV7-9 | - | TGTGCCAGCAGCGCCCCGGACAGGGGGCCCTACAATGAGCAGTTCTTC | CASSAPDRGPYNEQFF
TRBD2 | TRBJ2-4 | TRBV4-1 | - | TGCGCCAGCAGCCAAGAGACGACACTAGCGGAGCTAGCCAAAAACATTCAGTACTTC | CASSQETTLAELAKNIQYF
- | TRBJ2-2 | TRBV7-9 | once | TGTGCCAGCAGCCCCCCACAGGGACGAGGGGAGCTGTTTTTT | CASSPPQGRGELFF
- | TRBJ2-5 | TRBV15 | - | TGTGCCACCAGCAGAGTCGACTCGACATCTGAGACCCAGTACTTC | CATSRVDSTSETQYF
- | TRBJ1-2 | TRBV5-1 | - | TGCGCCAGCAGCTTGGCGTCAGGGGACGACTACACCTTC | CASSLASGDDYTF
- | TRBJ1-3 | TRBV7-7 | - | TGTGCTAGCAGCTCCGCGGAAGGAAACACCATATATTTT | CASSSAEGNTIYF
TRBD1 | TRBJ2-7 | TRBV29-1 | - | TGCAGCGTCCTAGCCACAGGGGGTTCCTACGAGCAGTACTTC | CSVLATGGSYEQYF
TRBD2 | TRBJ2-3 | TRBV6-5 | - | TGTGCCAGCAGTTACTCGCTCTCTGGGGGGGTCACAGATACGCAGTATTTT | CASSYSLSGGVTDTQYF
TRBD1 | TRBJ2-7 | TRBV3-1 | - | TGTGCCAGCAGCCCTGTTCGACAGGGGACTTGGGAGCAGTACTTC | CASSPVRQGTWEQYF
TRBD1 | TRBJ2-1 | TRBV27 | once | TGTGCCAGCAGTTCACTCGACAGGGAAGGCTACAATGAGCAGTTCTTC | CASSSLDREGYNEQFF
TRBD2 | TRBJ2-1 | TRBV3-1 | - | TGTGCCAGCAGCCCTCCTAGCGGGGGGCCCGATGAGCAGTTCTTC | CASSPPSGGPDEQFF
- | TRBJ2-3 | TRBV5-1 | once | TGCGCCAGCAGGACGGGAAGCGGGAGCACAGATACGCAGTATTTT | CASRTGSGSTDTQYF
- | TRBJ1-1 | TRBV29-1 | - | TGCAGCTCACGGGACACCCCGAACACTGAAGCTTTCTTT | CSSRDTPNTEAFF
- | TRBJ2-1 | TRBV29-1 | - | TGCAGCGTTGACCAGGGAGAGGTCAATGAGCAGTTCTTC | CSVDQGEVNEQFF
- | TRBJ2-2 | TRBV6-2/TRBV6-3 | few | TGTGCCAGCAGTTATCCCGGGGAGCTGTTTTTT | CASSYPGELFF
- | TRBJ2-7 | TRBV6-1 | - | TGTGCCAGCAGTCCTGCTGGGGTTACCTACGAGCAGTACTTC | CASSPAGVTYEQYF
- | TRBJ2-1 | TRBV20-1 | once | TGCAGTGCTAATAAAGCCTTTGAGCAGTTCTTC | CSANKAFEQFF
- | TRBJ2-5 | TRBV12-3/TRBV12-4 | - | TGTGCCAGCAGTTCTGGGGTTACGTACCAAGAGACCCAGTACTTC | CASSSGVTYQETQYF
- | TRBJ2-2 | TRBV25-1 | few | TGTGCCAGCAGTGATAGGGCCGGGGAGCTGTTTTTT | CASSDRAGELFF
TRBD2 | TRBJ2-1 | TRBV12-3/TRBV12-4 | - | TGTGCCAGCAGTCCCGCCAGCGGGGGGACGAATGAGCAGTTCTTC | CASSPASGGTNEQFF
- | TRBJ1-5 | TRBV23-1 | - | TGCGCCAGCCGACCAGGCCGGGCCGGGCCCCAGCATTTT | CASRPGRAGPQHF
- | TRBJ2-1 | TRBV4-2 | - | TGTGCCAGCGTGGGGGGTCGCAATGAGCAGTTCTTC | CASVGGRNEQFF
- | TRBJ2-3 | TRBV7-3 | - | TGTGCCAGCAGCTTAACGGGCTTACCAGATACGCAGTATTTT | CASSLTGLPDTQYF
- | TRBJ1-1 | TRBV7-2 | - | TGTGCCAGCAGCCGCCCGGGAGTGAACACTGAAGCTTTCTTT | CASSRPGVNTEAFF
- | TRBJ2-7 | TRBV27 | - | TGTGCCAGCAGTTTGACAGGCCGGAGTTCCTACGAGCAGTACTTC | CASSLTGRSSYEQYF
TRBD1 | TRBJ2-1 | TRBV29-1 | - | TGCAGCCTTTCCGGGGGACAGGGTCCCAATGAGCAGTTCTTC | CSLSGGQGPNEQFF
TRBD1 | TRBJ1-1 | TRBV19 | - | TGTGCCAGTAGTACGGGACAGGGGTTGAACACTGAAGCTTTCTTT | CASSTGQGLNTEAFF
TRBD1 | TRBJ1-6 | TRBV29-1 | - | TGCAGTGTGATGGGTGGGACAGGGCCCTCCACCCTCCACTTT | CSVMGGTGPSTLHF
- | TRBJ1-1 | TRBV12-3/TRBV12-4 | - | TGTGCCAGCAGTTTGTGGGGGGGTGAAGCTTTCTTT | CASSLWGGEAFF
- | TRBJ2-3 | TRBV18 | - | TGTGCCAGCTCACCACGGCTGTTTGGCACAGATACGCAGTATTTT | CASSPRLFGTDTQYF
- | TRBJ2-5 | TRBV7-9 | once | TGTGCCAGCAGAGACCCCCGAAGGGGCCAAGAGACCCAGTACTTC | CASRDPRRGQETQYF
- | TRBJ1-5 | TRBV9 | - | TGTGCCAGCAGCGTAGGGGTTGGTAGCAATCAGCCCCAGCATTTT | CASSVGVGSNQPQHF
- | TRBJ2-7 | TRBV12-3/TRBV12-4 | once | TGTGCCAGCAGTTTAGTAGGGCGCGAGCAGTACTTC | CASSLVGREQYF
- | TRBJ2-1 | TRBV3-1 | - | TGTGCCAGCAGCCAAGAACCCGACACCGGGACACCAACGGTGGGTGAGCAGTTCTTC | CASSQEPDTGTPTVGEQFF
- | TRBJ1-2 | TRBV30 | - | TGTGCCTGGAACTCGGTGACGGATGGCTACACCTTC | CAWNSVTDGYTF
- | TRBJ2-1 | TRBV20-1 | - | TGCAGTGCTAGACGCTTGGGCAATGAGCAGTTCTTC | CSARRLGNEQFF
- | TRBJ1-4 | TRBV15 | once | TGTGCCACCAGCCCTAGGACGAGGGGGAATGAAAAACTGTTTTTT | CATSPRTRGNEKLFF
- | TRBJ1-6 | TRBV11-2 | - | TGTGCCAGCAGCCCAGACAGCTTCGGTTCACCCCTCCACTTT | CASSPDSFGSPLHF
- | TRBJ2-5 | TRBV15 | - | TGTGCCACCAGCAGGGACCTTACCCCCCAAGAGACCCAGTACTTC | CATSRDLTPQETQYF
- | TRBJ2-5 | TRBV2 | - | TGTGCCAGCAGTGAGCGACTAGAAGAGACCCAGTACTTC | CASSERLEETQYF
- | TRBJ1-1 | TRBV30 | - | TGTGCCTCCCGAAGCGGCCCTGAAGCTTTCTTT | CASRSGPEAFF
TRBD1 | TRBJ2-4 | TRBV2 | - | TGTGCCAGCAGTCCGGGACAGAGTGCAATTAAAAACATTCAGTACTTC | CASSPGQSAIKNIQYF
- | TRBJ1-1 | TRBV20-1 | - | TGCAGTGCTTACTCGGACATCGACACTGAAGCTTTCTTT | CSAYSDIDTEAFF
- | TRBJ1-2 | TRBV29-1 | - | TGCAGCGTTGAGTGGGCAGGTAGTGGCTACACCTTC | CSVEWAGSGYTF
- | TRBJ2-2 | TRBV29-1 | - | TGCAGCGTTGCACAGGCAGGGAACACCGGGGAGCTGTTTTTT | CSVAQAGNTGELFF
- | TRBJ2-1 | TRBV7-2 | - | TGTGCCAGCAGCTTGGGCCGGTCAGGGGCTGAGCAGTTCTTC | CASSLGRSGAEQFF